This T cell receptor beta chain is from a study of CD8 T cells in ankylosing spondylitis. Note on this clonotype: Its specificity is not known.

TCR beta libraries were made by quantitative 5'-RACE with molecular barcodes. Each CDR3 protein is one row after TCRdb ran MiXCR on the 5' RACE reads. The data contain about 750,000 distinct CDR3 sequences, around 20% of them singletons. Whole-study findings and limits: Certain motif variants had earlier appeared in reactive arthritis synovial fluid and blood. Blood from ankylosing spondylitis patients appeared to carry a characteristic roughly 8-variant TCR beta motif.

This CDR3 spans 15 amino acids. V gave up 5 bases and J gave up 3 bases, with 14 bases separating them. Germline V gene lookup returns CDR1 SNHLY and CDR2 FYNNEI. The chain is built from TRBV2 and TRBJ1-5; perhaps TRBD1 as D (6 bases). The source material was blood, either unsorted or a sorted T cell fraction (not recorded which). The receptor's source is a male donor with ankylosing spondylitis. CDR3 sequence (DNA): TGTGCCAGCAGTCGTCAGGGGTCCCTCAATCAGCCCCAGCATTTT. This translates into CASSRQGSLNQPQHF. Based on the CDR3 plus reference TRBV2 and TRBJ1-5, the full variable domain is EPEVTQTPSHQVTQMGQEVILRCVPISNHLYFYWYRQILGQKVEFLVSFYNNEISEKSEIFDDQFSVERPDGSNFTLKIRSTKLEDSAMYFCASSRQGSLNQPQHFGDGTRLSIL.